The 32 T cell receptor beta chains presented below share a single source sample, sequenced in a study of T cell changes during pregnancy in multiple sclerosis. Sequencing was performed with immunoSEQ multiplex PCR; in TCRdb, only in-frame clones are kept and a portion is missing. The top ten clones hold approximately 0.45% of a sample with around 79,000 clones, 85% to 95% of them seen once. Sample: CD4+ T cells from peripheral blood mononuclear cells, taken in the second trimester of pregnancy. All receptors come from a female donor with multiple sclerosis, enrolled in a pregnancy study.

This chain links TRBV5-5 with TRBJ1-5; 7 bases align to TRBD1. Germline values: CDR1 SGHKS, CDR2 YYEKEE (reference sequence). The V and J ends lost 2 bases and 7 bases, in that order; junction bases with no gene match: 6. The CDR3 contains 14 residues. The CDR3 sequence is CASSFIGGEQPQHF. The CDR3 DNA follows: TGTGCCAGCAGCTTTATAGGGGGCGAACAGCCCCAGCATTTT.

The rearrangement links TRBV18 to TRBJ1-4; D is undetermined. The CDR3 loop spans 15 amino acids. Germline CDR1 reads KGHSH; CDR2 reads LQKENI. V was shortened by 3 bases and J by 5 bases, with 13 bases between the two germline ends. The CDR3 here is CASSPSARANEKLFF. The DNA of the CDR3 is TGTGCCAGCTCACCTAGTGCGAGGGCCAATGAAAAACTGTTTTTT.

This clone occurred once. This chain uses TRBV7-9 with TRBJ1-4; 10 nucleotides agree with TRBD1. The germline V gene encodes CDR1 SEHNR and CDR2 FQNEAQ (reference sequence). V lost 3 bases and J lost 5; bases outside the gene matches: 6. The CDR3 covers 16 residues. CDR3 protein: CASSFGQGVSNEKLFF. In nucleotides, the CDR3 is TGTGCCAGCAGCTTTGGACAGGGGGTTTCGAATGAAAAACTGTTTTTT.

V usage is TRBV6-5 and J usage is TRBJ2-5, with D maybe TRBD1 (6 bases). This CDR3 has 14 amino acids. Germline loops: CDR1 MNHEY, CDR2 SVGAGI. Trimming left V 2 bases short and J 5 bases short, with 12 bases between. DNA of the CDR3: TGTGCCAGCAGTTACACGACAGGAAGGGAGACCCAGTACTTC. Its protein is CASSYTTGRETQYF.

The CDR3 coding sequence is TGTGCCAGCAGCGACCGGGACAGGAACACCGGGGAGCTGTTTTTT. Residues: CASSDRDRNTGELFF. The V and J genes are TRBV9 and TRBJ2-2; 7 bases line up with TRBD1. V lost 3 bases and J lost 1; bases outside the gene matches: 3. This CDR3 region has 15 residues. CDR1 and CDR2 (germline): SGDLS, YYNGEE.

This chain links TRBV30 with TRBJ2-3; D remains ambiguous. CDR1 and CDR2 (germline): GTSNPN, SVGIG (reference sequence). V lost 5 bases to trimming and J lost 2 bases, with 5 bases between them. The CDR3 length is 11 residues. Here the CDR3 reads CAWGLTDTQYF. CDR3 nucleotides: TGTGCCTGGGGGCTCACAGATACGCAGTATTTT.

The CDR3 reads CAWSPSGRKAETQYF. The CDR3 region has the DNA TGTGCCTGGAGCCCTAGCGGACGAAAAGCCGAGACCCAGTACTTC. The chain has TRBV30 and TRBJ2-5; 7 nucleotides match TRBD2. The CDR3 is made up of 15 amino acids. The germline CDR1 and CDR2 sequences are GTSNPN and SVGIG (reference sequence). Trimming cost V 3 bases and J 5 bases; bases outside gene matches: 12.

The V and J genes are TRBV7-9 and TRBJ2-7; 7 positions match TRBD1. V dropped 1 base and J dropped 2; count of bases not matched to a gene: 2. Per germline, CDR1 SEHNR and CDR2 FQNEAQ (reference sequence). The CDR3 covers 14 residues. The CDR3 here is CASSLGTGTYEQYF. Here the CDR3 DNA reads TGTGCCAGCAGCTTAGGGACAGGAACCTACGAGCAGTACTTC.

V gene TRBV7-2 combines with J gene TRBJ2-7; 8 nucleotides match TRBD2. Germline V lookup: CDR1 SGHTA, CDR2 FQGNSA. V gave up 3 bases and J gave up 2 bases; unmatched junction bases: 3. The CDR3 is made up of 14 amino acids. The CDR3: CASSFTSGPYEQYF. The CDR3 DNA follows: TGTGCCAGCAGCTTCACTAGCGGTCCCTACGAGCAGTACTTC.

The gene calls are TRBV19 and TRBJ2-3, with a weak D call TRBD2 (6 bases). The CDR3 has 15 residues. From germline, CDR1 is LNHDA and CDR2 SQIVND (reference sequence). With 4 bases removed from V and 1 base from J, the gap between germline ends came to 12 bases. The CDR3 DNA follows: TGTGCCAGTAGTAAGTTAGCGGACGGCACAGATACGCAGTATTTT. Its translation is CASSKLADGTDTQYF.

The chain uses TRBV5-1 and TRBJ1-1, with D unclear. This CDR3 region has 15 residues. CDR1 is SGHRS, CDR2 YFSETQ, per germline. Trimming removed 0 bases at V and 5 bases at J, with 14 bases between. This CDR3 is CASSLEVGSGTEAFF. DNA of the CDR3: TGCGCCAGCAGCTTGGAAGTGGGATCGGGGACTGAAGCTTTCTTT.

The sample holds a few counts of this clone. V usage is TRBV7-2 and J usage is TRBJ2-1; TRBD2 aligns across 8 bases. With 1 base clipped from V and 0 bases from J, the junction kept 2 bases outside the gene matches. Germline values: CDR1 SGHTA, CDR2 FQGNSA. This CDR3 has 16 amino acids. The CDR3 region is CASSLVGTSSYNEQFF. CDR3 sequence (DNA): TGTGCCAGCAGCTTAGTCGGGACTAGCTCCTACAATGAGCAGTTCTTC.

The count of this clone is one. The V gene is TRBV7-9, the J gene TRBJ1-1, with TRBD1 matching over 11 bases. V shed 5 bases and J 6 bases; nucleotides not matched to a gene: 2. The CDR3 has 13 amino acids. Germline assignment: CDR1 SEHNR and CDR2 FQNEAQ (reference sequence). The CDR3 DNA is TGTGCCAGCAGCACGGGACAGGGGGCTGAAGCTTTCTTT. This codes for CASSTGQGAEAFF.

The gene calls are TRBV15 and TRBJ2-7; 7 nucleotides line up with TRBD1. V shed 3 bases and J 2 bases; nucleotides not matched to a gene: 7. This CDR3 spans 15 amino acids. Germline values: CDR1 LNHNV, CDR2 YYDKDF (reference sequence). The CDR3 DNA sequence: TGTGCCACCAGCAGCCCAGGGGGTCCAACCTACGAGCAGTACTTC. This codes for CATSSPGGPTYEQYF.

This chain joins TRBV7-9 and TRBJ1-2; the D gene is possibly TRBD1 (6 bases). This CDR3 region has 16 residues. Germline-derived CDR1 and CDR2 are SEHNR and FQNEAQ (reference sequence). Trimming took 0 bases from V and 7 from J, leaving 18 bases between them. The CDR3 DNA sequence: TGTGCCAGCAGCTTAGCCAAAACACAGGGACGTGGTGGCTACACCTTC. This translates into CASSLAKTQGRGGYTF.

V and J are TRBV29-1 and TRBJ2-5; D remains unclear. The germline V gene has CDR1 SQVTM and CDR2 ANQGSEA. The length of the CDR3 is 12 residues. Trimming took off 8 bases at V and 2 bases at J, with 12 bases between the two ends. Here the CDR3 reads CSIIASQETQYF. CDR3 bases: TGCAGCATTATAGCATCGCAAGAGACCCAGTACTTC.

The CDR3 DNA is TGTGCCTGGAGTCGGGGTGGGGAGGAGACCCAGTACTTC. Amino acid sequence: CAWSRGGEETQYF. The chain combines TRBV30 with TRBJ2-5, with D perhaps TRBD2 (5 bases). Per the germline V gene, CDR1 is GTSNPN and CDR2 is SVGIG (reference sequence). The V end was cut by 2 bases, the J end by 5 bases, with 12 bases between. This CDR3 contains 13 residues.

DNA for the CDR3: TGCAGCGTTGGGATCCGGGACAACAACTACGAGCAGTACTTC. Translating it yields CSVGIRDNNYEQYF. This chain joins TRBV29-1 and TRBJ2-7; possible D gene TRBD1, 6 bases. V lost 4 bases, J lost 3 bases, and 16 bases lay in between. The length of the CDR3 is 14 residues. Germline CDR1 reads SQVTM; CDR2 reads ANQGSEA.

This clone came up once. The chain has TRBV20-1 and TRBJ1-1; D is unresolved. The germline CDR1 and CDR2 sequences are DFQATT and SNEGSKA (reference sequence). V was clipped by 4 bases and J by 0 bases, with 3 bases between them. CDR3 length equals 11 residues. This CDR3 reads CSAILNTEAFF. For the CDR3, the DNA is TGCAGTGCTATCTTGAACACTGAAGCTTTCTTT.

V usage is TRBV19 and J usage is TRBJ1-5, with D perhaps matching TRBD1 (5 bases). The CDR3 is made up of 14 amino acids. Trimming removed 6 bases from V and 1 base from J, with 10 bases in between. Germline V gives CDR1 LNHDA, CDR2 SQIVND (reference sequence). CDR3 DNA: TGTGCCAGTAGCCGCAGGGTGAGCAATCAGCCCCAGCATTTT. Encoded protein: CASSRRVSNQPQHF.

The chain recombines TRBV7-9 with TRBJ2-7, with TRBD2 matching 7 bases. The CDR3 is 15 residues long. With V trimmed by 4 bases and J by 2 bases, 8 bases remained unmatched. Germline loops: CDR1 SEHNR, CDR2 FQNEAQ (reference sequence). The CDR3 DNA reads as TGTGCCAGCAGCTCGGGGGGTAGAGGTACCTACGAGCAGTACTTC. It yields the protein CASSSGGRGTYEQYF.

J is TRBJ2-7 and V is TRBV6-5; tentatively, D is TRBD2 (5 bases). Deletions cut 7 bases from V and 0 bases from J, with 16 bases between. The CDR3 contains 15 residues. The V gene's germline CDR1 is MNHEY and CDR2 SVGAGI. The CDR3 DNA reads TGTGCCAGCAAGAAGGGCGGGCCCAGCTCCTACGAGCAGTACTTC. Its protein product is CASKKGGPSSYEQYF.

The V call is TRBV9, the J call TRBJ2-2; 8 bases fit TRBD2. CDR1 and CDR2 (germline): SGDLS, YYNGEE. The CDR3 is 16 amino acids. After removal of 0 bases from V and 0 bases from J, the junction contained 1 base not matched to a gene. The CDR3 DNA reads TGTGCCAGCAGCGTAGGAGCGGGAGCGAACACCGGGGAGCTGTTTTTT. Protein: CASSVGAGANTGELFF.

This clone was seen only a few times. This sequence joins TRBV6-4 and TRBJ1-5, with D hard to call. The V end lost 0 bases, the J end lost 0 bases, and 15 bases lay between the germline ends. Germline loops: CDR1 MRHNA, CDR2 SNTAGT. There are 18 residues in the CDR3. CDR3 DNA sequence: TGTGCCAGCAGTGACTCCACAGTGCTGCTGTGTAGCAATCAGCCCCAGCATTTT. It translates to CASSDSTVLLCSNQPQHF.

The chain has TRBV27 and TRBJ2-1; 13 bases map to TRBD2. V was pared by 5 bases and J by 10 bases, with 23 bases of the junction left unmatched. Germline CDR1 reads MNHEY; CDR2 reads SMNVEV (reference sequence). The CDR3 runs to 20 residues. CDR3 sequence reads: CASSPQTSGRPGPEKSEQFF. The CDR3, as DNA: TGTGCCAGCAGTCCCCAGACTAGCGGGAGGCCAGGACCCGAAAAGTCCGAGCAGTTCTTC.

The V gene is TRBV4-1, the J gene TRBJ1-5; 8 nucleotides line up with TRBD1. Germline CDR1 and CDR2: MGHRA and YSYEKL. This CDR3 is 14 amino acids long. J lost 4 bases, V lost 4 bases, and 3 bases had no gene match. The CDR3 sequence: CASSPGQVNQPQHF. DNA of the CDR3: TGCGCCAGCAGCCCGGGACAGGTTAATCAGCCCCAGCATTTT.

V and J are TRBV20-1 and TRBJ1-2, with D uncertain. The V end was cut by 0 bases, the J end by 8 bases, with 4 bases between. CDR3 length equals 10 residues. Germline V gene lookup returns CDR1 DFQATT and CDR2 SNEGSKA (reference sequence). CDR3 nucleotide sequence: TGCAGTGCTAGAGAGAGGGGCTACACCTTC. This encodes CSARERGYTF.

The V gene is TRBV4-1, the J gene TRBJ1-2; D ambiguous. V was cut by 0 bases and J by 2 bases, with 7 bases left in between. Germline CDR1 MGHRA, CDR2 YSYEKL. The CDR3 has 14 amino acids. This CDR3 reads CASSQETRNYGYTF. The CDR3 DNA follows: TGCGCCAGCAGCCAAGAGACCAGGAACTATGGCTACACCTTC.

The chain couples TRBV5-1 to TRBJ2-2; TRBD2 might be the D (5 bases). The CDR3 loop spans 15 amino acids. Germline V gene sequence: CDR1 SGHRS, CDR2 YFSETQ. With 9 bases removed from V and 0 bases from J, the gap between germline ends came to 15 bases. The CDR3 reads CATRGNRPNTGELFF. The CDR3 DNA sequence: TGCGCCACCCGAGGGAACAGACCGAACACCGGGGAGCTGTTTTTT.

The J gene is TRBJ2-5, the V gene TRBV5-1; 8 bases match TRBD1. Germline loops: CDR1 SGHRS, CDR2 YFSETQ. The CDR3 loop spans 13 amino acids. The V gene end was trimmed by 3 bases and the J gene end by 4 bases; junction bases not matched to a gene: 2. The CDR3 region is CASSSGTGETQYF. CDR3 nucleotide sequence: TGCGCCAGCAGCTCAGGGACAGGAGAGACCCAGTACTTC.

The rearrangement joins TRBV30 to TRBJ2-1, with TRBD2 as a possible D gene (6 bases). CDR1 and CDR2 (germline): GTSNPN, SVGIG (reference sequence). The CDR3 spans 13 residues. V was trimmed by 0 bases and J by 10 bases, leaving 13 bases between them. The CDR3 nucleotides read TGTGCCTGGAGTGTACGGGGCGGAGGGGAGCAGTTCTTC. It encodes CAWSVRGGGEQFF. Supplemented by reference TRBV30 and TRBJ2-1, the full variable domain reads SQTIHQWPATLVQPVGSPLSLECTVEGTSNPNLYWYRQAAGRGLQLLFYSVGIGQISSEVPQNLSASRPQDRQFILSSKKLLLSDSGFYLCAWSVRGGGEQFFGPGTRLTVL.

The chain joins TRBV4-1 to TRBJ2-7; a weak D match, TRBD1 (6 bases). The CDR3 runs 16 residues. Germline CDR1 and CDR2: MGHRA and YSYEKL. V was shortened by 4 bases and J by 3 bases, with 19 bases between the two germline ends. CDR3 bases: TGCGCCAGCAGCCTTACCACCCGGGACAACAACTACGAGCAGTACTTC. This codes for CASSLTTRDNNYEQYF.